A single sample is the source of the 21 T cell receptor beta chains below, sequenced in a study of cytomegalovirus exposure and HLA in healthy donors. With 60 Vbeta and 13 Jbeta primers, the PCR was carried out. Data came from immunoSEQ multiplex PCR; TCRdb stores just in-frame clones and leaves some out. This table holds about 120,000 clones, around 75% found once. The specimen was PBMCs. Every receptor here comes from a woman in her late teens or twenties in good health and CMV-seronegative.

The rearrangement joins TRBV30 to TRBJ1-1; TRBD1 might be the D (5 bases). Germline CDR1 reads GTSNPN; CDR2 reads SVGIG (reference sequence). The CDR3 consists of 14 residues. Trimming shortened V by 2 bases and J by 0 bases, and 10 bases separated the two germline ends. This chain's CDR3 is CAWSQTDMNTEAFF. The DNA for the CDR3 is TGTGCCTGGAGTCAGACAGACATGAACACTGAAGCTTTCTTT.

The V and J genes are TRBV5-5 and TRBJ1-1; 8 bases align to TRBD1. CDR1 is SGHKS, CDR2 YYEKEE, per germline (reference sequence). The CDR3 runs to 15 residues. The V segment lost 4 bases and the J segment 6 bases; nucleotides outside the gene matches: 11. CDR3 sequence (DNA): TGTGCCAGCAGCCCTCAGGACAGGGTTTATTCTGAAGCTTTCTTT. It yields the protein CASSPQDRVYSEAFF.

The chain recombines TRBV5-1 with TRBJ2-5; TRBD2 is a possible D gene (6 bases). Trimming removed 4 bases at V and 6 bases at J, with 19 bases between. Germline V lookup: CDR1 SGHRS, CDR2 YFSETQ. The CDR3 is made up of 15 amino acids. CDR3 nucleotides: TGCGCCAGCAGCCACGGCGCGGACTACCTGAAGACCCAGTACTTC. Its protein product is CASSHGADYLKTQYF.

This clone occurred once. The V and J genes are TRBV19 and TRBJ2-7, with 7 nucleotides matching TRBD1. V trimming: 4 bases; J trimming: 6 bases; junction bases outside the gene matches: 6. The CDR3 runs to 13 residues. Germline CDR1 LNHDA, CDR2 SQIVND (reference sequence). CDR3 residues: CASSTLDRAEQYF. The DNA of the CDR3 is TGTGCCAGTAGTACCCTCGACAGGGCCGAGCAGTACTTC. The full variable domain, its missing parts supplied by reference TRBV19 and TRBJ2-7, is DGGITQSPKYLFRKEGQNVTLSCEQNLNHDAMYWYRQDPGQGLRLIYYSQIVNDFQKGDIAEGYSVSREKKESFPLTVTSAQKNPTAFYLCASSTLDRAEQYFGPGTRLTVT.

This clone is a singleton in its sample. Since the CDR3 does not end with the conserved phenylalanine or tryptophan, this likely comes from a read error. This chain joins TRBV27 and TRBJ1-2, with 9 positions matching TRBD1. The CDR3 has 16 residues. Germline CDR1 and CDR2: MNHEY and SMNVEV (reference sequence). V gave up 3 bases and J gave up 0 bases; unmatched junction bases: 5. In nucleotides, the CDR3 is TGTGCCAGCAGTTTTATACAGGGGGCTTCTAACTATGGCTACACCGTC. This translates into CASSFIQGASNYGYTV.

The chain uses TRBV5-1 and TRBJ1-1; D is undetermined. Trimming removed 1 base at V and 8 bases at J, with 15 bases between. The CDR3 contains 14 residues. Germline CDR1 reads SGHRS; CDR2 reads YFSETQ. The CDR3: CASSLLANAGEAFF. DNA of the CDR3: TGCGCCAGCAGCTTGTTAGCGAACGCTGGCGAAGCTTTCTTT.

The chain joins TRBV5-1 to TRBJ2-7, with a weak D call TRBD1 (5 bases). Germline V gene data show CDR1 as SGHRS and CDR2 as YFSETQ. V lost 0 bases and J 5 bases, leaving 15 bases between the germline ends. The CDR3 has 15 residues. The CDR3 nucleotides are TGCGCCAGCAGCTTGGAAGCAGCCTCCAGGGACGAGCAGTACTTC. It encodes CASSLEAASRDEQYF.

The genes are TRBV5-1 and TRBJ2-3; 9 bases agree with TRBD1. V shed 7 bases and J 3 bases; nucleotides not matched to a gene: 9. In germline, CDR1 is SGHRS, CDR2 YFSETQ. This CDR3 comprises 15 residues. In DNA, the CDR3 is TGCGCCAGCTCGGCCGGGACAGGGTTGACAGATACGCAGTATTTT. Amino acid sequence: CASSAGTGLTDTQYF.

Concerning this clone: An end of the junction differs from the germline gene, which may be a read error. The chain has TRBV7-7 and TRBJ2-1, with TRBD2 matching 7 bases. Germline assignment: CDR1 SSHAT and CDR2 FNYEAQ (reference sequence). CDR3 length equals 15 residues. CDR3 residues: CASSLGGGEYNEQFF. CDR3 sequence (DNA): TGTGCTAGCAGCTTAGGCGGGGGAGAATACAATGAGCAGTTCTTC.

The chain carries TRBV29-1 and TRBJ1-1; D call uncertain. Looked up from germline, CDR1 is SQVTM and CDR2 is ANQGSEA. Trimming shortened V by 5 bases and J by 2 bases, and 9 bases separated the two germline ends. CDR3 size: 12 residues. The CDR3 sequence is CSVRTVNTEAFF. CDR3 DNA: TGCAGCGTTAGAACAGTAAACACTGAAGCTTTCTTT. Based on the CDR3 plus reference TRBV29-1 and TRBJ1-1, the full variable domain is SAVISQKPSRDICQRGTSLTIQCQVDSQVTMMFWYRQQPGQSLTLIATANQGSEATYESGFVIDKFPISRPNLTFSTLTVSNMSPEDSSIYLCSVRTVNTEAFFGQGTRLTVV.

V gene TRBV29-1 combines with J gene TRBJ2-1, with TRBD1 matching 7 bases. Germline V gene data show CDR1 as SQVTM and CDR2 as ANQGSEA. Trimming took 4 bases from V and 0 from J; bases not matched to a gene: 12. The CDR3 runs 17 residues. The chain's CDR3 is CSVVGHSGTVSYNEQFF. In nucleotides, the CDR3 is TGCAGCGTTGTAGGGCACTCCGGGACAGTCTCCTACAATGAGCAGTTCTTC.

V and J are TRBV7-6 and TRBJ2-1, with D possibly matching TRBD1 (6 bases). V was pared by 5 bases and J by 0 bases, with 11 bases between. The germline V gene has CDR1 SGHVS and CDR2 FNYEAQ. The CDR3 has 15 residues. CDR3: CASSPQGSSYNEQFF. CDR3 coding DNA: TGTGCCAGCAGCCCACAGGGATCCTCCTACAATGAGCAGTTCTTC.

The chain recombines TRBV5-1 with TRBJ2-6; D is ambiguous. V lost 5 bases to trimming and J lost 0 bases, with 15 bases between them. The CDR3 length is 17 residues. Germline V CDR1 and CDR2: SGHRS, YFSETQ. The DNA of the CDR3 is TGCGCCAGCAGTACGGGTCGGTCGCTCTCTGGGGCCAACGTCCTGACTTTC. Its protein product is CASSTGRSLSGANVLTF.

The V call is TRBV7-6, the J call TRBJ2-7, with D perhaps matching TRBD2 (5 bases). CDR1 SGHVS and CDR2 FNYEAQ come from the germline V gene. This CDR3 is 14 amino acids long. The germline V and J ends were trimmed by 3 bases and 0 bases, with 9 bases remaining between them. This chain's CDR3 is CASSFGDSSYEQYF. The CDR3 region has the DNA TGTGCCAGCAGCTTCGGGGATAGCTCCTACGAGCAGTACTTC.

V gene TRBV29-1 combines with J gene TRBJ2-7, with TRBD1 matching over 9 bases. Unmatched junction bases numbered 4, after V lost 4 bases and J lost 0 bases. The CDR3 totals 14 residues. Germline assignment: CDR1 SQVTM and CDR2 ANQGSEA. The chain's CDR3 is CSVGRDRVSYEQYF. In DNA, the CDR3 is TGCAGCGTTGGTAGGGACAGGGTCTCCTACGAGCAGTACTTC.

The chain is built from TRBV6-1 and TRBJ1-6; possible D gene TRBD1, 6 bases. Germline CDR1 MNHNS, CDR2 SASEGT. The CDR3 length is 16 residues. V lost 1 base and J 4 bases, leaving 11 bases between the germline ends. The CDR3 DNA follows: TGTGCCAGCAGTGAAGTATGGGGACAATATAATTCACCCCTCCACTTT. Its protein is CASSEVWGQYNSPLHF.

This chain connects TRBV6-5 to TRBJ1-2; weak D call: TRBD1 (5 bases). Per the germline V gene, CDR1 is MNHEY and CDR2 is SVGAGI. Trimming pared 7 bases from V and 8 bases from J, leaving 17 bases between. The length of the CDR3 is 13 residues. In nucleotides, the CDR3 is TGTGCCAGCACCCCGGGGGGGGTTGACGGCTACACCTTC. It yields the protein CASTPGGVDGYTF.

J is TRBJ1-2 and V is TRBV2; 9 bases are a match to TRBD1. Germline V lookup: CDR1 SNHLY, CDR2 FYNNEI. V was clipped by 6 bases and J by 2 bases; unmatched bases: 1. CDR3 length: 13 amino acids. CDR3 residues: CASRGQGNYGYTF. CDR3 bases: TGTGCCAGCAGAGGACAGGGGAACTATGGCTACACCTTC.

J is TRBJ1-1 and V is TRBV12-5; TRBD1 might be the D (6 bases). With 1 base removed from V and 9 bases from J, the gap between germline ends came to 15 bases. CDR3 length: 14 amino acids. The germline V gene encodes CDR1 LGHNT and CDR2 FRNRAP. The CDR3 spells CASGLEKTGTKAFF. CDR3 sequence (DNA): TGTGCTAGTGGTTTGGAGAAGACAGGTACCAAAGCTTTCTTT.

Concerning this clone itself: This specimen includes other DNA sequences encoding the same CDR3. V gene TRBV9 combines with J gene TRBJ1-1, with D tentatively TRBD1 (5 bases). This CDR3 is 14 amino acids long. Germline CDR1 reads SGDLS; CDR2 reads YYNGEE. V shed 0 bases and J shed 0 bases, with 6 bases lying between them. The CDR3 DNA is TGTGCCAGCAGCGTAGGACAGATGAACACTGAAGCTTTCTTT. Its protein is CASSVGQMNTEAFF.

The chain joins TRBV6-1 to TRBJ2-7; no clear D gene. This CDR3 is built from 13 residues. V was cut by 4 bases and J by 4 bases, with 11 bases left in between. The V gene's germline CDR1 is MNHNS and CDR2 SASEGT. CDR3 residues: CASSVELSYEQYF. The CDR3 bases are TGTGCCAGCAGTGTCGAGTTGTCGTACGAGCAGTACTTC.